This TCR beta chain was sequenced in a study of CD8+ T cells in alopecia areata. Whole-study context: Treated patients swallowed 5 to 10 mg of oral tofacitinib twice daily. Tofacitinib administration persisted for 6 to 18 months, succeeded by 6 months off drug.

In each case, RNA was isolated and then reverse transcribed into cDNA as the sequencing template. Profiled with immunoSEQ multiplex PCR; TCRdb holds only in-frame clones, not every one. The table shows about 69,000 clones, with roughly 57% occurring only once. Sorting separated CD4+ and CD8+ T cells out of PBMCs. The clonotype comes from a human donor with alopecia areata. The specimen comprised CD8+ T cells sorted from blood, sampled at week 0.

Here the CDR3 reads CASRGQGYNEQFF. The CDR3 DNA sequence: TGTGCCAGCAGGGGACAGGGATACAATGAGCAGTTCTTC. This chain links TRBV2 with TRBJ2-1, with TRBD1 matching 9 bases. Germline V CDR1 and CDR2: SNHLY, FYNNEI. V trimming: 6 bases; J trimming: 4 bases; junction bases outside the gene matches: 1. This CDR3 contains 13 residues.